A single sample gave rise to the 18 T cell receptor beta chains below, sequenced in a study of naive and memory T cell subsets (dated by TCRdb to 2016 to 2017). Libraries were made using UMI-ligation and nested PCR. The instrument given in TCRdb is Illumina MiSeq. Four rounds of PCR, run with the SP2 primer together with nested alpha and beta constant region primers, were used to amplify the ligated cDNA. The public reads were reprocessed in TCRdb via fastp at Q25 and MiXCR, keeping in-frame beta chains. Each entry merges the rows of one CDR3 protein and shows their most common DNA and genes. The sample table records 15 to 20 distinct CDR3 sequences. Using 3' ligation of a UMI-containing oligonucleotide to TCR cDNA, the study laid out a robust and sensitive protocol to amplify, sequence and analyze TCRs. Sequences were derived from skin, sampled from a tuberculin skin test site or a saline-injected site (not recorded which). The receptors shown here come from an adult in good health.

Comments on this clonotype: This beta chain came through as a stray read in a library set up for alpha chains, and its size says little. The CDR3 DNA is TGCAGCGTTTCACTCGGGGCCAGGACTGAAGCTTTCTTT. Protein product: CSVSLGARTEAFF. This chain connects TRBV29-1 to TRBJ1-1; D perhaps matches TRBD1 (5 bases). Germline V gives CDR1 SQVTM, CDR2 ANQGSEA. V lost 5 bases, J lost 5 bases, and 15 bases lay in between. This CDR3 comprises 13 residues.

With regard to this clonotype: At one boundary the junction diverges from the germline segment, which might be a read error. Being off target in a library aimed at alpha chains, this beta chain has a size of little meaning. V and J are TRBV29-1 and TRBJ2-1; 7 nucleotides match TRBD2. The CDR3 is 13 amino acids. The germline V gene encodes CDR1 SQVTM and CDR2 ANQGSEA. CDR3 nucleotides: TGCAGCGTTGCTAGCGGCCCCCGAGCCAGGAGAATCTTC. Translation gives CSVASGPRARRIF.

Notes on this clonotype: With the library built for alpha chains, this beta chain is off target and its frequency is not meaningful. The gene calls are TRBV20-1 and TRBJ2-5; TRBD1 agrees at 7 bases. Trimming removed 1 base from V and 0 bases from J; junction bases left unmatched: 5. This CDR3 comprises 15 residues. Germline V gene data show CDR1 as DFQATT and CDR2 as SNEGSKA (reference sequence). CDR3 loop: CSARVPGGYQETQYF. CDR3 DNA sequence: TGCAGTGCTAGAGTGCCAGGGGGATACCAAGAGACCCAGTACTTC.

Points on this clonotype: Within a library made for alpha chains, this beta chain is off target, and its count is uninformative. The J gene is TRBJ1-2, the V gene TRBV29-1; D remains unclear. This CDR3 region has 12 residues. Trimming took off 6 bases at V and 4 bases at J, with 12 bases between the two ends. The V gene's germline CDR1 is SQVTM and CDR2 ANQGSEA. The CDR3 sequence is CSVNDGPYGYTF. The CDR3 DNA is TGCAGCGTAAACGACGGTCCCTATGGCTACACCTTC.

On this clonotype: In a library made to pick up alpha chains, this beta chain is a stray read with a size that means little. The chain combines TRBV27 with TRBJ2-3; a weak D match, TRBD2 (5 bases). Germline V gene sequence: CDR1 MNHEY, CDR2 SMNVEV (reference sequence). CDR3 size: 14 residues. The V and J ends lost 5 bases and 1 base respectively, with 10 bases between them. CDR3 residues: CASSPSAGTDTQYF. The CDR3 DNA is TGTGCCAGCAGTCCCTCAGCGGGCACAGATACGCAGTATTTT.

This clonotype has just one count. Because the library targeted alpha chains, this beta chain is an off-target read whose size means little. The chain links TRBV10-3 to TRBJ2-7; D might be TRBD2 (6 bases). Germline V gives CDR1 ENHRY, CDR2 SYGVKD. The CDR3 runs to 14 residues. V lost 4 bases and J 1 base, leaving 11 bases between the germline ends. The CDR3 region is CAISVLATSYEQYF. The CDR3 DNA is TGTGCCATCAGTGTTCTAGCGACATCCTACGAGCAGTACTTC.

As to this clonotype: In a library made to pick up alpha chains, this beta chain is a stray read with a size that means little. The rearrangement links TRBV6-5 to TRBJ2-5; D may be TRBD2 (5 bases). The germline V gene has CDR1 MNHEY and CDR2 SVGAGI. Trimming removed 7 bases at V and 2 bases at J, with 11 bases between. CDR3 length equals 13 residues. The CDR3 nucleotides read TGTGCCAGCACCGGACTCGAACAAGAGACCCAGTACTTC. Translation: CASTGLEQETQYF.

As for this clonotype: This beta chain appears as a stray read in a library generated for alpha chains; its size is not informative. The CDR3 region is CAISDSPTSTDTQYF. CDR3 in DNA: TGTGCCATCAGTGATTCACCCACGAGCACAGATACGCAGTATTTT. The chain carries TRBV10-3 and TRBJ2-3; D is undetermined. V was shortened by 3 bases and J by 0 bases, with 10 bases between the two germline ends. There are 15 residues in the CDR3. Germline values: CDR1 ENHRY, CDR2 SYGVKD.

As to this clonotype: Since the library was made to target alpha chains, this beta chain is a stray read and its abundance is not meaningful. The CDR3 sequence: CASSDAGGAYNEQFF. The CDR3 bases are TGTGCCAGCAGTGATGCGGGAGGGGCCTACAATGAGCAGTTCTTC. The chain links TRBV25-1 to TRBJ2-1, with 9 bases identical to TRBD2. This CDR3 is built from 15 residues. The J segment lost 2 bases and the V segment lost 3 bases, leaving 2 bases of the junction unmatched. Per germline, CDR1 MGHDK and CDR2 SYGVNS.

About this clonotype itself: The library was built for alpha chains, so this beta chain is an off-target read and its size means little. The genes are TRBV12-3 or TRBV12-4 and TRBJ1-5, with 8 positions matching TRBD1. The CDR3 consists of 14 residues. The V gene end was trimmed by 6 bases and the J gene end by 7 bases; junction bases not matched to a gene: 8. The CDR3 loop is CASRTDRVEQPQHF. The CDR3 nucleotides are TGTGCCAGCAGGACGGACAGGGTAGAGCAGCCCCAGCATTTT.

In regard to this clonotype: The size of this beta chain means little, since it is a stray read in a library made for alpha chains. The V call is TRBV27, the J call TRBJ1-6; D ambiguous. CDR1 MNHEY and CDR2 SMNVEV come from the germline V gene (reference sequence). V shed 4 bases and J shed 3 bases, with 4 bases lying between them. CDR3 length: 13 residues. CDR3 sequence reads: CASSSYYNSPLHF. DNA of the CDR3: TGTGCCAGCAGTTCCTACTATAATTCACCCCTCCACTTT.

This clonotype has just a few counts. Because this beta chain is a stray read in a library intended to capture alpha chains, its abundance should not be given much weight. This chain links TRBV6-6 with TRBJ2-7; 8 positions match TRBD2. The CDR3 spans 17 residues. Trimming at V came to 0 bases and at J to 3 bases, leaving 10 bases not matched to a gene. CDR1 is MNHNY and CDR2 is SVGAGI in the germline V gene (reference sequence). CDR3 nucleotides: TGTGCCAGCAGTTACTCGTCAAATAGCGGGAAGGTCTACGAGCAGTACTTC. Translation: CASSYSSNSGKVYEQYF.

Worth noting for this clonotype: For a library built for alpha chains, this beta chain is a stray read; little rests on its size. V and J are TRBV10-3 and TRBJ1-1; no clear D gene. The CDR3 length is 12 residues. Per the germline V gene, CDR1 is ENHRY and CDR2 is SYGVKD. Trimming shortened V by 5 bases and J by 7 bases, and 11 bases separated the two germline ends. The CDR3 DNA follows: TGTGCCATCAGTTCGGCGCAAGGTGAAGCTTTCTTT. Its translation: CAISSAQGEAFF.

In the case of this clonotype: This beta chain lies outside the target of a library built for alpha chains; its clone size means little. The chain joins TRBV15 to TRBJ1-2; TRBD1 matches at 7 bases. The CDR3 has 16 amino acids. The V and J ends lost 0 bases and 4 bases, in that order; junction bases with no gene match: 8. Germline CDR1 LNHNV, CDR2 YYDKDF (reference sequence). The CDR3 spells CATSRDRTGATYGYTF. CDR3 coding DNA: TGTGCCACCAGCAGAGATCGTACAGGGGCGACCTATGGCTACACCTTC.

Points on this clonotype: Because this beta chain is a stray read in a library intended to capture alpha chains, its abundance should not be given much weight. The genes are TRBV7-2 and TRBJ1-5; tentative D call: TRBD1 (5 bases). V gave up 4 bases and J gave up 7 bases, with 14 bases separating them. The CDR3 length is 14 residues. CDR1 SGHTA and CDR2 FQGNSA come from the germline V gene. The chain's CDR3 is CASSSRQGFQPQHF. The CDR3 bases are TGTGCCAGCAGCTCTCGTCAGGGTTTCCAGCCCCAGCATTTT.

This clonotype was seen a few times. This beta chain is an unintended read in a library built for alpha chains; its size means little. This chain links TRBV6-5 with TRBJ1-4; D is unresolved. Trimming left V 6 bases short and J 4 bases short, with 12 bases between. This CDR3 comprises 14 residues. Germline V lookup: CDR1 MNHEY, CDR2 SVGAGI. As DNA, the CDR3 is TGTGCCAGCAGCCCGACTGCTTTTAATGAAAAACTGTTTTTT. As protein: CASSPTAFNEKLFF.

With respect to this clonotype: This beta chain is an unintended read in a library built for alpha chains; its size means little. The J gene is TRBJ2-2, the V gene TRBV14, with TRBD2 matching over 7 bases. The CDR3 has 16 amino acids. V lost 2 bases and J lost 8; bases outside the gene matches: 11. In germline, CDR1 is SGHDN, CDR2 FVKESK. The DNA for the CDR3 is TGTGCCAGCAGCCAATTTCTAGCGGATCCCTTAGGGGAGCTGTTTTTT. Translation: CASSQFLADPLGELFF.

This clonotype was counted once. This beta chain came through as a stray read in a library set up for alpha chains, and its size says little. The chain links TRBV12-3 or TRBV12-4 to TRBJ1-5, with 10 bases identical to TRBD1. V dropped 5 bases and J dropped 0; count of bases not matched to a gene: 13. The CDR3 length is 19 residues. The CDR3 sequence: CASSGGTGVPLYSNQPQHF. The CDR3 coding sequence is TGTGCCAGCAGTGGGGGGACAGGGGTCCCTCTTTATAGCAATCAGCCCCAGCATTTT.